The present entry profiles one T cell receptor beta chain with its context. V was clipped by 6 bases and J by 4 bases; unmatched bases: 4. The CDR3 totals 14 residues. Germline V lookup: CDR1 SNHLY, CDR2 FYNNEI. The data were obtained in a study of blood T cell repertoires in COVID-19. Study at large: T cells, B-cell-depleted T cells, or PBMCs provided the cDNA or gDNA that served as material.

As processed by the authors: The authors estimated nucleated cell counts from reference gene primer amplification. Produced via immunoSEQ multiplex PCR; TCRdb's table is partial and in-frame only. That table is the source of V, J and clone size, and D and trimming were worked out from the DNA. The sample holds a few hundred thousand clones; about 88% are singletons and the top ten take approximately 5%. The specimen sequenced was peripheral blood. The sequence came from a woman aged 40 to 50 who had recovered from COVID-19. The chain joins TRBV2 to TRBJ2-2; TRBD2 matches at 8 bases. The DNA of the CDR3 is TGTGCCAGCAGAGTAGCGGGGATCACCGGGGAGCTGTTTTTT. Amino acids: CASRVAGITGELFF.